This T cell receptor (beta chain) appears in the sequencing data of a study of graft-versus-host responses after intestinal transplantation. TCRdb's copy holds only in-frame clones and misses some; the assay was immunoSEQ multiplex PCR. The profile shows over 100,000 clones, roughly 87% of them singletons. Trimming took 5 bases from V and 4 from J, leaving 11 bases between them. The CDR3 consists of 13 residues. CDR1 and CDR2 from the germline V gene are MGHRA and YSYEKL. Remarks on this clone: The antigen remains undetermined.

The receptor comes from a human donor who received an intestinal transplant. Sequences were derived from unstimulated CD4+ T cells sorted from spleen or lymph node cells, sampled before intestinal transplant. V usage is TRBV4-1 and J usage is TRBJ2-5; the D is unclear. CDR3 region: CASSLGSRETQYF. The CDR3 DNA sequence: TGCGCCAGCAGCTTAGGGTCGCGAGAGACCCAGTACTTC.